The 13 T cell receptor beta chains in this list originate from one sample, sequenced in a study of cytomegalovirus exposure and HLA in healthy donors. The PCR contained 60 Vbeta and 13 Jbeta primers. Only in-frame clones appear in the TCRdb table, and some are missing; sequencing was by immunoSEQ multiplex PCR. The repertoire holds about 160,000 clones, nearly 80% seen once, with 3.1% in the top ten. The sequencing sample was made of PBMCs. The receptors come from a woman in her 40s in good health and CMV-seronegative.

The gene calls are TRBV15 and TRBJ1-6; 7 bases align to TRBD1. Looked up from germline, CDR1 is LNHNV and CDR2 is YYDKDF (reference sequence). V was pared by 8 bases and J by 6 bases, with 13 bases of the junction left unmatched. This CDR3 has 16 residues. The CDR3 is CATGGNQGGFNSPLHF. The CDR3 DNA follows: TGTGCCACCGGGGGGAACCAAGGGGGCTTTAATTCACCCCTCCACTTT.

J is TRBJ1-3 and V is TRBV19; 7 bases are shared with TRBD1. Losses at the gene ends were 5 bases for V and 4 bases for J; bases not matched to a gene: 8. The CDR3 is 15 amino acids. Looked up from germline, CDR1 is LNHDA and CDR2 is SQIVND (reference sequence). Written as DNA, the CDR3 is TGTGCCAGTAGTTCTACAGGGGCTTCAGGAAACACCATATATTTT. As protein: CASSSTGASGNTIYF.

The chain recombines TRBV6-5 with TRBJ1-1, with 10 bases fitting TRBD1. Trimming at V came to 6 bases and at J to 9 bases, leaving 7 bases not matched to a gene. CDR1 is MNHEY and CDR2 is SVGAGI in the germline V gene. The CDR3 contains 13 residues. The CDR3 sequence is CASRRRGQGKAFF. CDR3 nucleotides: TGTGCCAGCAGACGACGGGGACAGGGGAAAGCTTTCTTT.

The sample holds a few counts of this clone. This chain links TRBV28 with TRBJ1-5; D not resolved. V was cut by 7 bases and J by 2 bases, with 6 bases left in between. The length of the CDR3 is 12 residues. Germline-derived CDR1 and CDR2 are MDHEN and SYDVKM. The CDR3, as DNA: TGTGCCAGCATGAGTGGCAATCAGCCCCAGCATTTT. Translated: CASMSGNQPQHF. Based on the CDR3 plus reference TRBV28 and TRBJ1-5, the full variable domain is DVKVTQSSRYLVKRTGEKVFLECVQDMDHENMFWYRQDPGLGLRLIYFSYDVKMKEKGDIPEGYSVSREKKERFSLILESASTNQTSMYLCASMSGNQPQHFGDGTRLSIL.

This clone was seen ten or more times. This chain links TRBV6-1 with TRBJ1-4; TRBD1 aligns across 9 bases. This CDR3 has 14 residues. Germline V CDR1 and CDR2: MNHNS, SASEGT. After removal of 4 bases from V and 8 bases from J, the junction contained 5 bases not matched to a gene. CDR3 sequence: CASSGDRDVEKLFF. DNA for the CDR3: TGTGCCAGCAGTGGGGACAGGGATGTAGAAAAACTGTTTTTT.

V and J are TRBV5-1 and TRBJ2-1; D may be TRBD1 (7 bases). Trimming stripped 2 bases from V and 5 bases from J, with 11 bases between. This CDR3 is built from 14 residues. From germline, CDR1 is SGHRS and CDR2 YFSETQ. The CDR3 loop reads CASSFQGEDNEQFF. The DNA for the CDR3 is TGCGCCAGCAGCTTTCAGGGGGAGGACAATGAGCAGTTCTTC. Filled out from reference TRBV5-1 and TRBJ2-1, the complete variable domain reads KAGVTQTPRYLIKTRGQQVTLSCSPISGHRSVSWYQQTPGQGLQFLFEYFSETQRNKGNFPGRFSGRQFSNSRSEMNVSTLELGDSALYLCASSFQGEDNEQFFGPGTRLTVL.

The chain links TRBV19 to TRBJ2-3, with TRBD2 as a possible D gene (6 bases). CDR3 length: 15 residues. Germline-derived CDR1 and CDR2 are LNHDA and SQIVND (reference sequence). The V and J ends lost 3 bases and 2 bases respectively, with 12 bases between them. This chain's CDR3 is CASSIWGGDTDTQYF. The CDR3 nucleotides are TGTGCCAGTAGTATTTGGGGCGGGGACACAGATACGCAGTATTTT.

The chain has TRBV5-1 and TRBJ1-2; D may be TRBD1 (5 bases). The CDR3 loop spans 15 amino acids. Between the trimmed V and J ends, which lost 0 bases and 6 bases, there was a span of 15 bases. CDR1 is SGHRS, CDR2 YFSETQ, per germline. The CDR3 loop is CASSLDRGGVHGYTF. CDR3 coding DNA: TGCGCCAGCAGCTTGGACCGGGGCGGGGTACATGGCTACACCTTC.

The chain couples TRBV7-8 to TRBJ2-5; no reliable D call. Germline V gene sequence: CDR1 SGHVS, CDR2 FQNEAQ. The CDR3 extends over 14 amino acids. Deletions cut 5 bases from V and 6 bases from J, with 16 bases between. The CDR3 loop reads CASSQSSRSQTQYF. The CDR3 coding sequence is TGTGCCAGCAGCCAATCGAGTAGATCGCAGACCCAGTACTTC.

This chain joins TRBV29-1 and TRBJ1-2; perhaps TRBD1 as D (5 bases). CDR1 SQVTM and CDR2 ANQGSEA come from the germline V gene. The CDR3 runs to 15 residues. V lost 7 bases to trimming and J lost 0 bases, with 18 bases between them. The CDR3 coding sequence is TGCAGCGCCCAAACCCATACAGGAGCTAACTATGGCTACACCTTC. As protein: CSAQTHTGANYGYTF.

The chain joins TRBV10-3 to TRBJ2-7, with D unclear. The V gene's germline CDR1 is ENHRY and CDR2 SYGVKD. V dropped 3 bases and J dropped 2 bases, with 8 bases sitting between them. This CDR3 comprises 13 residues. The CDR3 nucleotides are TGTGCCATCAGTGATTACGGAGCCTACGAGCAGTACTTC. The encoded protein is CAISDYGAYEQYF.

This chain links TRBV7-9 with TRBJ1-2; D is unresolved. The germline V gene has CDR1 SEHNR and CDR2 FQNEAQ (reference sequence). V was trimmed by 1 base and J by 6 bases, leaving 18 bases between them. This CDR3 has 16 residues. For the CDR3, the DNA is TGTGCCAGCAGCTTAGAACCGGGAATCGCGTCGGATGGCTACACCTTC. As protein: CASSLEPGIASDGYTF. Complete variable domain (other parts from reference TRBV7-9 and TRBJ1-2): DTGVSQNPRHKITKRGQNVTFRCDPISEHNRLYWYRQTLGQGPEFLTYFQNEAQLEKSRLLSDRFSAERPKGSFSTLEIQRTEQGDSAMYLCASSLEPGIASDGYTFGSGTRLTVV.

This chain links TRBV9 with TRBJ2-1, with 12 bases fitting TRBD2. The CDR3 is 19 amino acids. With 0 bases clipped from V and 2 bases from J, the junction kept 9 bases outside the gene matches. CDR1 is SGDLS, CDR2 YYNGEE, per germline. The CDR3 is CASSVGPSGGATAYNEQFF. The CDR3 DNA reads TGTGCCAGCAGCGTAGGCCCTAGCGGGGGGGCCACGGCCTACAATGAGCAGTTCTTC.